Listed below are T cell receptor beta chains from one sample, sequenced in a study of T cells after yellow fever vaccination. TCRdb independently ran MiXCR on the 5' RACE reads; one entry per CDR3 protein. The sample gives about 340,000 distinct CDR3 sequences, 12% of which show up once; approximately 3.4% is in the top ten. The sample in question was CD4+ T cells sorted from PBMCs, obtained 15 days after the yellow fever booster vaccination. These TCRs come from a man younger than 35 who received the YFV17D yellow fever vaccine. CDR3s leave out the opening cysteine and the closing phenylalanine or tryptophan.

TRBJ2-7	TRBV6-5	ASSMTGFRSEQY
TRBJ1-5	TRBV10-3	AISPVGGSQPQH
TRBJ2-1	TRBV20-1	SAPTGGGNEQF
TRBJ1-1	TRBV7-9	ASSNVGGEAF
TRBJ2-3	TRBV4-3	ASSQAWGTGDTQY
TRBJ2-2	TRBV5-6	ASSLVAPGFSPNTGELF
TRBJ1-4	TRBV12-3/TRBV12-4	ASSLGFSEGEKLF
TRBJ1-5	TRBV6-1	ASSEIHSNQPQH
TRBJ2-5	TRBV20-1	SAGAKVRETQY
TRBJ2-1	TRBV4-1	ASTQGGTGRYNEQF
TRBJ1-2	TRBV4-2	ASGRWGYGYT
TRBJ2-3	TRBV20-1	SASPGLNTDTQY
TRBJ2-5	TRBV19	ASSIVIQGAGETQY
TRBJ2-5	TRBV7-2	ASSLALSSVRGETQY
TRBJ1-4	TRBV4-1	ASSQDRGTDATNEKLF
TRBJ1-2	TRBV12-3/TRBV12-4	ASSRQDDRNYGYT
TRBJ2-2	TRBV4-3	ASSQEKSLGELF
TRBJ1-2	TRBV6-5	ASSYSTVTGYT
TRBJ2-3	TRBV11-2	ASSPWPTDTQY
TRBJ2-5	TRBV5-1	ASYGSKETQY
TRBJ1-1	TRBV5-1	ASSFLDGNTEAF
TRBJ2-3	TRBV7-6	ASSSGQGRRSDTQY
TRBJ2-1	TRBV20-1	SAPPTDRGRILAYNEQF
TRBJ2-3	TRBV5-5	ASSLSGLAGTDTQY
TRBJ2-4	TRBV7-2	ASSSRTSVIQAKNIQY
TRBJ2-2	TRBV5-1	ASSLEGRSNTGELF
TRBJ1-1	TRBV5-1	ASSLPNTEAF
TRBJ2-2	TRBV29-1	SVGQNTNTGELF
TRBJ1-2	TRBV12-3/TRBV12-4	ASTKGAIGYT
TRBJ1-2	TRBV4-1	ASSQSTGSSGYT
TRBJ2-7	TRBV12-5	ASAPWGGGGGMGYEQY
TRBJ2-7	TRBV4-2	ASSPGGVSSYEQY
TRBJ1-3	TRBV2	ASSGHPGQGTTIY
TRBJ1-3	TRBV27	ASSPWDRARGNTIY
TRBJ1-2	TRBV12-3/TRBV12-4	ASSFLGSYGYT
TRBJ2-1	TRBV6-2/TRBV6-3	ASSYPWGLAGDNEQF
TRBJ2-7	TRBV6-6	ASSPFETYEQY
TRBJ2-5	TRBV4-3	ASSQDSRTLGTQY
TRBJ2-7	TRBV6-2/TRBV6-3	ASSSRTGGPYEQY
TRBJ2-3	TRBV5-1	ASSFGLVADTQY
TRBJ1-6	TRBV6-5	ASSYGQGRPPLH
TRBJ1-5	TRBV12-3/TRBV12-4	ASSFSGGDQPQH
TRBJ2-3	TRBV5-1	ASSIGDWGTDTQY
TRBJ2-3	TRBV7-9	ASSPGQRGDTQY
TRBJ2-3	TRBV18	ASFPDLTDTQY
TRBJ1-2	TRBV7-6	ASSPGLGANYGYT
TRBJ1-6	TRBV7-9	ASSLDADSPLH
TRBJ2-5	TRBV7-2	ASSLIGRTQETQY
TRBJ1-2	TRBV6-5	ASSYSSPDYGYT
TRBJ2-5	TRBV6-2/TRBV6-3	ASSTDSGGQETQY
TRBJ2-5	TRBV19	ASSIGGAGAQETQY
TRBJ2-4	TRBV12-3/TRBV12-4	ASSFRQNRAKNIQY
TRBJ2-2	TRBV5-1	ASSLVGALPGELF